These T cell receptor beta chains were read from a single sample in a study of control samples from healthy donors and cancer patients. The protocol was immunoSEQ multiplex PCR, while the TCRdb copy is restricted to in-frame clones and leaves out a portion. Among roughly 100,000 clones listed, about 90% were seen once. The sequenced sample was blood. The origin of the receptors is a woman between 18 and 29 years old in good health. The CDR3 runs from the conserved cysteine through the conserved F or W. The D gene is left open where the match is weak. Size is omitted from some rows. Given values are once, few, many or a class for expanded clones.

V	size	D	J	DNA	CDR3
TRBV4-2	.	.	TRBJ1-5	TGTGCCAGCAGCCAAGAAGCAGGGGGCAATCAGCCCCAGCATTTT	CASSQEAGGNQPQHF
TRBV6-6	few	.	TRBJ1-3	TGTGCCAGCAGTCCCCGGACGGATGTCTACTCTGGAAACACCATATATTTT	CASSPRTDVYSGNTIYF
TRBV3-1/TRBV3-2	.	TRBD2	TRBJ2-1	TGTGCCAGCAGCCCACCGGGACTAGCGTACTCTAGCTCCTACAATGAGCAGTTCTTC	CASSPPGLAYSSSYNEQFF
TRBV12-3/TRBV12-4	.	.	TRBJ2-5	TGTGCCAGCAGTGGCCGGGCGGGGGAGACCCAGTACTTC	CASSGRAGETQYF
TRBV10-3	.	.	TRBJ2-2	TGTGCCTCCCGGACAGTGAACACCGGGGAGCTGTTTTTT	CASRTVNTGELFF
TRBV12-3/TRBV12-4	.	.	TRBJ1-2	TGTGCCAGCAGTGCCGGACGGACTTATGGCTACACCTTC	CASSAGRTYGYTF
TRBV7-9	.	.	TRBJ1-1	TGTGCCAGCCCGAAACCCCTAGCTTTCTTT	CASPKPLAFF
TRBV11-3	.	TRBD2	TRBJ2-4	TGTGCCAGCAGCTCGGGTAGCGGGAGGGCCCTTGGAAACATTCAGTACTTC	CASSSGSGRALGNIQYF
TRBV3-1/TRBV3-2	.	.	TRBJ2-1	TGTGCCAGCAGCCAAGATTTGCCGGGGCGGGATGAGCAGTTCTTC	CASSQDLPGRDEQFF
TRBV2	once	.	TRBJ1-2	TGTGCCAGGGACCTAAATGGCTACACCTTC	CARDLNGYTF
TRBV11-2	.	.	TRBJ2-5	TGTGCCAGCAGCTTATTAGGTCCAGAGACCCAGTACTTC	CASSLLGPETQYF
TRBV6-5	.	TRBD1	TRBJ2-2	TGTGCCAGTTGGACAGGCCTCACCGGGGAGCTGTTTTTT	CASWTGLTGELFF
TRBV19	.	.	TRBJ1-5	TGTGCCAGTGAATATGGCGGTTTTAGCAATCAGCCCCAGCATTTT	CASEYGGFSNQPQHF
TRBV4-3	.	TRBD2	TRBJ2-7	TGCGCCAGCAGCCAGGAGAGTTCCGGGACTAGGTCCTCCTACGAGCAGTACTTC	CASSQESSGTRSSYEQYF
TRBV19	.	TRBD1	TRBJ2-7	TGTGCCAGTAGTAGGGAGGGACAGGGGGCCTACGAGCAGTACTTC	CASSREGQGAYEQYF
TRBV27	.	TRBD1	TRBJ1-6	TGTGCCAGCAGTTCCGGACAGGGGAGTTCACCCCTCCACTTT	CASSSGQGSSPLHF
TRBV19	.	.	TRBJ2-3	TGTGCCAGCAACCCTCAACAGGGCGGTACGCAGTATTTT	CASNPQQGGTQYF
TRBV27	.	.	TRBJ1-1	TGTGCCTGTCGGAAGGGCTGGGGCACTGAAGCTTTCTTT	CACRKGWGTEAFF
TRBV7-8	.	.	TRBJ1-1	TGTGCCAGCAGCCTCGGCTTGGTGACTGAAGCTTTCTTT	CASSLGLVTEAFF
TRBV27	.	.	TRBJ1-6	TGTGCCAGCAGTCAGGGTGGCTCACCCCTCCACTTT	CASSQGGSPLHF
TRBV19	.	.	TRBJ2-3	TGTGCCAGTAGTATTAATTATCGGGATACGCAGTATTTT	CASSINYRDTQYF
TRBV6-4	.	TRBD2	TRBJ2-5	TGTGCCAGCAGTGAGGTTAGCGGGAGCCAAGAGACCCAGTACTTC	CASSEVSGSQETQYF
TRBV7-3	.	.	TRBJ2-3	TGTGCCAGCAGCCAAAGCCACCGCACAGATACGCAGTATTTT	CASSQSHRTDTQYF
TRBV7-9	.	.	TRBJ1-6	TGTGCCAGCAGCTTAGAAGAGCCAGGCTTGAATTCACCCCTCCACTTT	CASSLEEPGLNSPLHF
TRBV5-1	once	.	TRBJ2-7	TGCGCCAGCAGCTTGGACAGGTCCTACGAGCAGTACTTC	CASSLDRSYEQYF
TRBV5-6	once	.	TRBJ1-5	TGTGCCAGCAGCGTGGGACCTGGGGTTTATAGCAATCAGCCCCAGCATTTT	CASSVGPGVYSNQPQHF
TRBV10-3	.	.	TRBJ1-1	TGTGCCATCACGGAGGGGCCGGGCACTGAAGCTTTCTTT	CAITEGPGTEAFF
TRBV25-1	.	.	TRBJ2-1	TGTGCCAGCAGTGAGTCGGGGCCGTCCTACAATGAGCAGTTCTTC	CASSESGPSYNEQFF
TRBV19	.	.	TRBJ1-2	TGTGCCAGTAAAGGGGGGATCTATGGCTACACCTTC	CASKGGIYGYTF
TRBV7-8	.	.	TRBJ1-6	TGTGCCAGCAGCTTAGACCCTCCTTCACCCCTCCACTTT	CASSLDPPSPLHF
TRBV20-1	.	TRBD2	TRBJ2-7	TGCAGTGCTAGTCCCTCGACCGGGACTAGCGGGGGCGAGCAGTACTTC	CSASPSTGTSGGEQYF
TRBV7-2	.	TRBD1	TRBJ2-7	TGTGCCAGCAGCTTAGCCCACCAGGGACAGGGCAGGTACGAGCAGTACTTC	CASSLAHQGQGRYEQYF
TRBV19	.	.	TRBJ1-2	TGTGCCAGTAGTATCGATAAGAACTATGGCTACACCTTC	CASSIDKNYGYTF
TRBV6-5	once	TRBD2	TRBJ2-1	TGTGCCAGCAGAGAGCGGGGCACCTACAATGAGCAGTTCTTC	CASRERGTYNEQFF
TRBV9	.	.	TRBJ2-3	TGTGCCAGCAGCGTAGAAGCAGGTGGAACAGATACGCAGTATTTT	CASSVEAGGTDTQYF
TRBV6-5	.	.	TRBJ1-1	TGTGCCAGCGAAGAGATATCTGAAGCTTTCTTT	CASEEISEAFF
TRBV24-1	.	.	TRBJ2-7	TGTGCCACCAGTGCGGCGGAACACACCTACGAGCAGTACTTC	CATSAAEHTYEQYF
TRBV7-2	.	.	TRBJ2-7	TGTGCCAGCAGCTACAGCCTCTACGAGCAGTACTTC	CASSYSLYEQYF
TRBV9	.	.	TRBJ1-1	TGTGCCAGCAGCGACCTTGGGGCCCCCGGGGTGATCACTGAAGCTTTCTTT	CASSDLGAPGVITEAFF
TRBV11-2	.	.	TRBJ1-2	TGTGCCAGCAGCTTAGATCCGACCCATGGCTACACCTTC	CASSLDPTHGYTF
TRBV2	.	TRBD1	TRBJ2-2	TGTGCCAGCAGTGATTTAAGGGGGCAAGTGTTTGGGGAGCTGTTTTTT	CASSDLRGQVFGELFF
TRBV10-1	.	TRBD2	TRBJ2-5	TGCGCCAGCAGTGATACTAGCGTAGAGACCCAGTACTTC	CASSDTSVETQYF